Each of the 26 T cell receptor beta chains below was sequenced from the same sample in a study of spatial heterogeneity in lung cancer. Broader study findings: How many expanded intratumoral alpha and beta TCRs were present tracked the tumor mutation count, which was a count of nonsynonymous mutations.

These receptors lack a known antigen. Sample time point: sample taken at primary tumor resection. TCRdb analysed the 5' RACE reads with MiXCR anew, one entry per CDR3 protein. The data show about 10,000 distinct CDR3 sequences, 2.9% seen once. The sequenced sample was lung tumor tissue, obtained at surgery. These receptors were collected from a male donor with early-stage non-small cell lung cancer.

This clonotype came up many times. The chain carries TRBV4-2 and TRBJ1-4; D not certain. This CDR3 contains 16 residues. The ends were cut back, 0 bases at V and 3 bases at J, with 11 bases in the middle. The germline gives CDR1 LGHNA, CDR2 YNFKEQ. The CDR3 nucleotides are TGTGCCAGCAGCCAAGAAAAAGGACCCTCTAATGAAAAACTGTTTTTT. As protein: CASSQEKGPSNEKLFF.

This clonotype was picked up many times. CDR3 sequence (DNA): TGCGCCAGCAGCCAAGGACAGGGCCGCTCTGGGGCCAACGTCCTGACTTTC. This sequence encodes CASSQGQGRSGANVLTF. V and J are TRBV4-1 and TRBJ2-6; 7 nucleotides match TRBD1. Germline assignment: CDR1 MGHRA and CDR2 YSYEKL. The V gene end was trimmed by 1 base and the J gene end by 0 bases; junction bases not matched to a gene: 3. The CDR3 spans 17 residues.

In its sample, this clonotype was seen many times. The chain combines TRBV20-1 with TRBJ2-3; 9 bases map to TRBD1. This CDR3 has 16 residues. After removal of 6 bases from V and 4 bases from J, the junction contained 14 bases not matched to a gene. CDR1 is DFQATT and CDR2 is SNEGSKA in the germline V gene (reference sequence). The CDR3 DNA follows: TGCAGTGCCCCCAGTCCGGGACAGGGTGTCCCAGATACGCAGTATTTT. Translated: CSAPSPGQGVPDTQYF.

The J gene is TRBJ2-6, the V gene TRBV5-4; maybe TRBD2 (5 bases). Germline lookup yields CDR1 SGHNT and CDR2 YYREEE (reference sequence). V lost 0 bases and J 3 bases, leaving 7 bases between the germline ends. CDR3 length: 15 amino acids. This chain's CDR3 is CASSLGGHGANVLTF. CDR3 coding DNA: TGTGCCAGCAGCTTGGGAGGGCATGGGGCCAACGTCCTGACTTTC.

This clonotype has at least ten counts. The gene calls are TRBV7-2 and TRBJ2-6, with a possible D match to TRBD2 (5 bases). Germline V gene sequence: CDR1 SGHTA, CDR2 FQGNSA. The CDR3 totals 16 residues. Between the trimmed V and J ends, which lost 1 base and 0 bases, there was a span of 7 bases. CDR3 region: CASSLGGSSGANVLTF. As DNA, the CDR3 is TGTGCCAGCAGCTTAGGAGGGAGCTCTGGGGCCAACGTCCTGACTTTC.

This clonotype was picked up many times. The chain employs TRBV5-1 and TRBJ1-1; D is uncertain. Germline V gene data show CDR1 as SGHRS and CDR2 as YFSETQ. Deletions cut 4 bases from V and 5 bases from J, with 15 bases between. The CDR3 sequence is 14 residues long. CDR3 in DNA: TGCGCCAGCAGCGAAACGACCCTGGGGACTGAAGCTTTCTTT. This sequence encodes CASSETTLGTEAFF. The complete variable domain, with remaining parts taken from reference TRBV5-1 and TRBJ1-1, reads KAGVTQTPRYLIKTRGQQVTLSCSPISGHRSVSWYQQTPGQGLQFLFEYFSETQRNKGNFPGRFSGRQFSNSRSEMNVSTLELGDSALYLCASSETTLGTEAFFGQGTRLTVV.

This clonotype was detected many times. The chain carries TRBV5-8 and TRBJ1-2; 11 nucleotides line up with TRBD1. CDR1 SGHTS and CDR2 YDEGEE come from the germline V gene. This CDR3 has 15 residues. The V gene end was trimmed by 4 bases and the J gene end by 4 bases; junction bases not matched to a gene: 6. As DNA, the CDR3 is TGTGCCAGCAGCCCCCGGACAGGGGGCTTCTATGGCTACACCTTC. Protein: CASSPRTGGFYGYTF.

Only a few counts were recorded for this clonotype. The V and J genes are TRBV11-2 and TRBJ1-5; tentative D call: TRBD1 (5 bases). The CDR3 has 15 residues. Germline loops: CDR1 SGHAT, CDR2 FQNNGV. V shed 1 base and J shed 6 bases, with 13 bases lying between them. CDR3 residues: CASSLGSGVGQPQHF. The CDR3 DNA reads TGTGCCAGCAGCTTAGGGTCGGGGGTCGGTCAGCCCCAGCATTTT. The full variable domain, in which reference TRBV11-2 and TRBJ1-5 provide the parts outside the CDR3, is EAGVAQSPRYKIIEKRQSVAFWCNPISGHATLYWYQQILGQGPKLLIQFQNNGVVDDSQLPKDRFSAERLKGVDSTLKIQPAKLEDSAVYLCASSLGSGVGQPQHFGDGTRLSIL.

This clonotype ranks as medium-sized. Its ends do not fully match the called genes, so a read error is possible. The CDR3 DNA is TGCGCCAGCAGCGTGGGACAGGGGTCCTCCGAGCAGTACTTC. Encoded protein: CASSVGQGSSEQYF. The rearrangement joins TRBV5-1 to TRBJ2-7; 10 bases fit TRBD1. The CDR3 is made up of 14 amino acids. From germline, CDR1 is SGHRS and CDR2 YFSETQ.

This clonotype appeared many times. This chain's CDR3 is CSAERTGITDTQYF. Here the CDR3 DNA reads TGCAGTGCTGAGAGGACAGGGATCACAGATACGCAGTATTTT. The chain has TRBV20-1 and TRBJ2-3, with TRBD1 identical over 8 bases. Germline V gives CDR1 DFQATT, CDR2 SNEGSKA (reference sequence). V shed 5 bases, J shed 2 bases, and the junction held 6 bases outside the gene matches. The length of the CDR3 is 14 residues.

Regarding this clonotype: With a much larger clone just one base away, this may be a read error. V and J are TRBV7-3 and TRBJ1-2; D uncertain. This CDR3 comprises 18 residues. The germline V gene encodes CDR1 SGHTA and CDR2 FQGTGA. The V end lost 5 bases, the J end lost 6 bases, and 28 bases lay between the germline ends. DNA of the CDR3: TGTGCCAGCAGCCCCTCTGGCGCTTGGTCCGGGCGGACGGATGGCTACACCTTC. Its translation is CASSPSGAWSGRTDGYTF.

This clonotype was recorded many times. The V call is TRBV7-9, the J call TRBJ2-6; D is unresolved. Germline assignment: CDR1 SEHNR and CDR2 FQNEAQ (reference sequence). Trimming stripped 5 bases from V and 0 bases from J, with 8 bases between. The length of the CDR3 is 15 residues. CDR3 residues: CASSVRSSGANVLTF. The CDR3 DNA reads as TGTGCCAGCAGCGTCAGGAGCTCTGGGGCCAACGTCCTGACTTTC.

There are many counts of this clonotype. The rearrangement joins TRBV6-1 to TRBJ1-1, with TRBD1 as a possible D gene (6 bases). Germline CDR1 reads MNHNS; CDR2 reads SASEGT. Trimming took off 2 bases at V and 5 bases at J, with 18 bases between the two ends. The CDR3 consists of 16 residues. For the CDR3, the DNA is TGTGCCAGCAGTGAAAGGAGGGGGGTTGTGATGACTGAAGCTTTCTTT. Translation gives CASSERRGVVMTEAFF.

This clonotype came up many times. The chain joins TRBV11-2 to TRBJ2-7; the D gene is possibly TRBD1 (6 bases). Germline V CDR1 and CDR2: SGHAT, FQNNGV. Trimming took off 6 bases at V and 4 bases at J, with 13 bases between the two ends. The CDR3 length is 13 residues. The CDR3: CASSFRGRYEQYF. As DNA, the CDR3 is TGTGCCAGCAGTTTCAGGGGCCGATACGAGCAGTACTTC.

This clonotype came up many times. The gene calls are TRBV30 and TRBJ2-7; 8 nucleotides line up with TRBD2. Germline CDR1 GTSNPN, CDR2 SVGIG (reference sequence). This CDR3 contains 15 residues. V lost 2 bases to trimming and J lost 2 bases; unmatched junction nucleotides: 8. CDR3 DNA: TGTGCCTGGAGTATTGATAGCGGGGCGCCCTACGAGCAGTACTTC. Protein: CAWSIDSGAPYEQYF. The whole variable domain, remainder taken from reference TRBV30 and TRBJ2-7, is SQTIHQWPATLVQPVGSPLSLECTVEGTSNPNLYWYRQAAGRGLQLLFYSVGIGQISSEVPQNLSASRPQDRQFILSSKKLLLSDSGFYLCAWSIDSGAPYEQYFGPGTRLTVT.

There are many counts of this clonotype. This chain joins TRBV19 and TRBJ1-6; 10 nucleotides align to TRBD1. CDR3 size: 15 residues. Germline V CDR1 and CDR2: LNHDA, SQIVND (reference sequence). The trim removed 5 bases at V and 9 bases at J, leaving 7 bases unmatched. CDR3 residues: CASSGQGGNSSPLHF. CDR3 nucleotides: TGTGCCAGTAGTGGACAGGGGGGAAATAGTTCACCCCTCCACTTT.

This clonotype was picked up many times. The V call is TRBV7-9, the J call TRBJ2-1; 7 nucleotides match TRBD2. J was trimmed by 10 bases and V by 2 bases; bases with no gene match: 11. This CDR3 contains 15 residues. Germline values: CDR1 SEHNR, CDR2 FQNEAQ (reference sequence). CDR3 in DNA: TGTGCCAGCAGCTTATGGCTAGCGGACTTCTGGGAGCAGTTCTTC. Its translation: CASSLWLADFWEQFF.

This clonotype appeared many times. The V gene is TRBV7-9, the J gene TRBJ2-1, with TRBD2 matching 7 bases. The V gene's germline CDR1 is SEHNR and CDR2 FQNEAQ (reference sequence). This CDR3 region has 15 residues. V dropped 3 bases and J dropped 3; count of bases not matched to a gene: 5. The CDR3 spells CASSFREGNYNEQFF. CDR3 bases: TGTGCCAGCAGCTTCAGGGAGGGGAACTACAATGAGCAGTTCTTC.

Many counts were recorded for this clonotype. The J gene is TRBJ2-5, the V gene TRBV4-1, with 14 bases matching TRBD2. The CDR3 contains 19 residues. Germline CDR1 and CDR2: MGHRA and YSYEKL. The junction had 14 bases not matched to a gene; V was cut back by 3 bases and J by 5 bases. This CDR3 is CASSHPGLAGGSEYETQYF. The CDR3 DNA is TGCGCCAGCAGCCACCCCGGACTAGCGGGGGGTTCTGAGTACGAGACCCAGTACTTC.

There are many counts of this clonotype. The J gene is TRBJ1-4, the V gene TRBV5-1, with 11 bases that match TRBD1. The germline gives CDR1 SGHRS, CDR2 YFSETQ. The ends lost 4 bases at V and 6 bases at J; junction bases unmatched: 5. The CDR3 is made up of 15 amino acids. For the CDR3, the DNA is TGCGCCAGCAGCGGGGGACAGGGGGATGATGAAAAACTGTTTTTT. Protein product: CASSGGQGDDEKLFF.

This clonotype is medium-sized (0.01 to 0.1%). The V call is TRBV19, the J call TRBJ1-1; perhaps TRBD1 as D (5 bases). CDR3 length: 14 residues. The V gene's germline CDR1 is LNHDA and CDR2 SQIVND (reference sequence). With 9 bases removed from V and 5 bases from J, the gap between germline ends came to 19 bases. CDR3 in DNA: TGTGCCAGCCATCGGGGGGGGGGAGTGACTGAAGCTTTCTTT. It yields the protein CASHRGGGVTEAFF. Combining the CDR3 with reference TRBV19 and TRBJ1-1 gives the whole variable domain DGGITQSPKYLFRKEGQNVTLSCEQNLNHDAMYWYRQDPGQGLRLIYYSQIVNDFQKGDIAEGYSVSREKKESFPLTVTSAQKNPTAFYLCASHRGGGVTEAFFGQGTRLTVV.

There are many counts of this clonotype. J is TRBJ2-2 and V is TRBV12-3 or TRBV12-4; D remains ambiguous. The length of the CDR3 is 15 residues. With 3 bases removed from V and 3 bases from J, the gap between germline ends came to 11 bases. The CDR3 DNA reads TGTGCCAGCAGTTTTAGTTCACGGGACACCGGGGAGCTGTTTTTT. This translates into CASSFSSRDTGELFF.

This clonotype was counted at least ten times. J is TRBJ2-2 and V is TRBV10-3; 9 bases are shared with TRBD2. There are 14 residues in the CDR3. V lost 7 bases and J lost 7; bases outside the gene matches: 7. Germline CDR1 and CDR2: ENHRY and SYGVKD. CDR3 protein: CAIMNSGGGGELFF. In DNA form, the CDR3 reads TGTGCCATCATGAATAGCGGGGGCGGCGGGGAGCTGTTTTTT.

In its sample, this clonotype was seen many times. This rearrangement joins TRBV5-5 to TRBJ1-1, with D uncertain. The V gene lost 0 bases and the J gene lost 1 base, with 10 bases spanning the gap. Germline CDR1 reads SGHKS; CDR2 reads YYEKEE (reference sequence). CDR3 length equals 15 residues. As DNA, the CDR3 is TGTGCCAGCAGCTTGGAAGCCCTTGGGAACACTGAAGCTTTCTTT. This encodes CASSLEALGNTEAFF.

This clonotype rates as medium-sized. This sequence joins TRBV29-1 and TRBJ2-5; possibly TRBD2 for D (7 bases). Germline V CDR1 and CDR2: SQVTM, ANQGSEA. This CDR3 contains 14 residues. V gave up 6 bases and J gave up 5 bases, with 19 bases separating them. The CDR3 loop is CSVGPRGGSETQYF. For the CDR3, the DNA is TGCAGCGTCGGACCCAGGGGAGGGTCGGAGACCCAGTACTTC.

In its sample, this clonotype was seen many times. CDR3 region: CSAGSGGGSYNEQFF. Written as DNA, the CDR3 is TGCAGTGCTGGGAGCGGGGGGGGCTCCTACAATGAGCAGTTCTTC. The rearrangement links TRBV20-1 to TRBJ2-1, with 10 bases matching TRBD2. This CDR3 comprises 15 residues. Per germline, CDR1 DFQATT and CDR2 SNEGSKA (reference sequence). Losses at the gene ends were 5 bases for V and 0 bases for J; bases not matched to a gene: 4.